These 5 T cell receptor beta chains originate from one sample sequenced in a study of blood T cell repertoires in COVID-19 (dated by TCRdb to 2020 to 2021). The library was produced with the immunoSEQ multiplex PCR assay. In its TCRdb copy, this immuneACCESS table keeps in-frame sequences only and misses some clones. Where compared with another copy, unresolved V genes explain less than half of these, and the others have no known cause. A total of 250,000 or so clones appear in this sample, over 75% of them only once. The ten top clones hold under 2.5% of the sample. The sequenced sample consisted of PBMCs or T cells enriched from blood (not recorded which). The receptors originated from a woman aged 45-60 years who had recovered from COVID-19.

The rearrangement joins TRBV19 to TRBJ2-7, with 11 bases aligning to TRBD1. J gave up 0 bases and V 5 bases, and 12 bases lay outside the gene matches. Germline V CDR1 and CDR2: LNHDA, SQIVND (reference sequence). This CDR3 is 18 amino acids long. DNA for the CDR3: TGTGCCAGTAGTGTAAGGAAGACCGGGACAGGGGGCTCCTACGAGCAGTACTTC. Translated, it gives CASSVRKTGTGGSYEQYF.

The CDR3 loop is CASSSRGGGDNEQFF. The CDR3 DNA sequence: TGTGCCAGCAGTTCCCGCGGGGGAGGGGACAATGAGCAGTTCTTC. V gene TRBV28 combines with J gene TRBJ2-1; 7 bases fit TRBD2. V lost 4 bases to trimming and J lost 5 bases; unmatched junction nucleotides: 8. CDR3 size: 15 residues. The germline V gene has CDR1 MDHEN and CDR2 SYDVKM.

This chain links TRBV12-5 with TRBJ2-5, with a tentative D call TRBD1 (5 bases). Trimming took 9 bases from V and 1 from J, leaving 12 bases between them. Germline CDR1 is LGHNT and CDR2 is FRNRAP. CDR3 length: 13 residues. CDR3 sequence reads: CASQGGGQETQYF. The CDR3 nucleotides read TGTGCTAGCCAGGGTGGCGGCCAAGAGACCCAGTACTTC.

The chain joins TRBV19 to TRBJ1-3; 9 bases match TRBD1. The CDR3 extends over 15 amino acids. Unmatched junction bases numbered 5, after V lost 5 bases and J lost 3 bases. Germline V gene data show CDR1 as LNHDA and CDR2 as SQIVND (reference sequence). The CDR3 here is CASSPGQGYGNTIYF. As DNA, the CDR3 is TGTGCCAGTAGTCCGGGACAGGGCTATGGAAACACCATATATTTT.

The V and J genes are TRBV5-1 and TRBJ2-7; 9 nucleotides align to TRBD2. The CDR3 totals 14 residues. In germline, CDR1 is SGHRS, CDR2 YFSETQ. The V gene end was trimmed by 5 bases and the J gene end by 3 bases; junction bases not matched to a gene: 6. The CDR3 reads CASRETSGFYEQYF. CDR3 bases: TGCGCCAGCAGGGAGACTAGCGGCTTCTACGAGCAGTACTTC.